The clone carrying this T cell receptor beta chain was counted once. Its antigen is unknown. Orbital computed tomography, thyroid ultrasound, serum thyroxine and TRAb, and clinical symptoms together informed the diagnoses. This entry belongs to a study of T cells in Graves' hyperthyroidism and ophthalmopathy. This CDR3 contains 14 residues. CDR1 and CDR2 from the germline V gene are SGDLS and YYNGEE. V dropped 6 bases and J dropped 5; count of bases not matched to a gene: 6. Study-level findings and limits: Using 13 V-J features, a model discriminated ophthalmopathy from stable hyperthyroidism. With a median lead of around 6.7 months before onset, the model predicted ophthalmopathy. Most thyroid-expanded clonotypes above 0.001 were also found in blood.

Amplified TCR beta CDR3 regions came from RNA transcripts. A set of HTBI primers served as the primers for a first-round RT-PCR of the TCR CDR3. TCRdb reanalysed the multiplex PCR reads using MiXCR and keeps one entry per CDR3 protein. The sample lists about 660,000 distinct CDR3 sequences, about 45% seen once, with less than 9% in the top ten. The source material was peripheral blood or thyroid tissue (not recorded which). The rearrangement uses TRBV9 and TRBJ2-5; 11 nucleotides match TRBD2. The clonotype originates from an adult man with Graves' disease, either hyperthyroidism or ophthalmopathy (not recorded which). Here the CDR3 reads CASTDSGGAETQYF. In DNA, the CDR3 is TGTGCCAGCACGGATAGCGGGGGGGCCGAGACCCAGTACTTC. The whole variable domain, remainder taken from reference TRBV9 and TRBJ2-5, is DSGVTQTPKHLITATGQRVTLRCSPRSGDLSVYWYQQSLDQGLQFLIQYYNGEERAKGNILERFSAQQFPDLHSELNLSSLELGDSALYFCASTDSGGAETQYFGPGTRLLVL.